Listed here are 17 T cell receptor beta chains from one sample, sequenced in a study of CD8+ T cells in alopecia areata. Isolated RNA was reverse transcribed into cDNA used as the sequencing template. Profiled with immunoSEQ multiplex PCR; TCRdb holds only in-frame clones, not every one. This repertoire holds over 100,000 clones, and none appear only once. Input material: lesional skin. Receptors were obtained from a C3H/HeJ mouse with alopecia areata. As its MHC haplotype, the strain has H2-k.

Comments on this clone: Gene names and germline match the mouse. The read ends 4 residues early relative to the CDR3; the germline J gene fills the gap. The chain employs TRBV13-3 and TRBJ2-2; TRBD2 aligns across 10 bases. There are 16 residues in the CDR3. V lost 5 bases and J lost 2; bases outside the gene matches: 6. Germline-derived CDR1 and CDR2 are NNHDY and SYVADS. The CDR3 DNA, read in part, is TGTGCCAGCAGCCCCCTGGGGGGGCAGAACACCGGG. Amino acid sequence: CASSPLGGQNTG. The full CDR3 protein reads CASSPLGGQNTGQLYF.

This clone has just a few counts. The protein listed by TCRdb differs at residue 13 from the translated DNA, so the DNA translation is shown. The gene names given are mouse names. The observed sequence ends 3 residues before the CDR3 terminus, with the missing tail filled in from the germline J gene. V usage is TRBV13-3 and J usage is TRBJ1-3; maybe TRBD1 (6 bases). The CDR3 totals 16 residues. Germline loops: CDR1 NNHDY, CDR2 SYVADS. V was clipped by 5 bases and J by 0 bases, with 15 bases between them. CDR3 sequence: CASSDRDTNSGNTLYF. The CDR3 DNA, read in part, is TGTGCCAGCAGCGACCGGGACACCAATTCTGGAAATACG.

This clone has a handful of counts. Gene names denote mouse genes. Read data end 4 residues before the CDR3 end; the end is taken from the germline J gene. This chain uses TRBV1 with TRBJ2-5, with 10 bases lining up with TRBD2. Germline CDR1 NSQYPW, CDR2 LRSPGD (reference sequence). The CDR3 loop spans 16 amino acids. The CDR3 sequence: CTCSAGFDWGADTQYF. Partial CDR3 DNA: TGCACCTGCAGTGCAGGCTTCGACTGGGGGGCAGAC.

On this clone itself: Gene names and germline match the mouse. The read finishes 4 residues shy of the CDR3 end, and the germline J gene is used to complete it. The rearrangement links TRBV19 to TRBJ2-3; 7 bases agree with TRBD2. The junction had 1 base not matched to a gene; V was cut back by 6 bases and J by 0 bases. The CDR3 has 13 amino acids. Germline CDR1 and CDR2: FNHDT and SITEND (reference sequence). CDR3 DNA, as far as it was read: TGTGCCAGCACTGGGGGTAGTGCAGAA. Protein product: CASTGGSAE. The whole CDR3 protein is CASTGGSAETLYF.

The sample holds a few counts of this clone. Mouse names are used for the genes. From the germline J gene comes the end of the CDR3, since the read stops 4 residues before it. The chain has TRBV5 and TRBJ2-5; possibly TRBD2 for D (6 bases). The CDR3 is made up of 12 amino acids. CDR1 is LGHNA and CDR2 is YNLKQL in the germline V gene (reference sequence). The CDR3 bases that were read are TGTGCCAGCAGCCACCTGGGGGAC. Its protein is CASSHLGD. The CDR3 in full is CASSHLGDTQYF.

This clone was seen more than once but under ten times. Germline and genes: mouse. The read is 4 residues too short to cover the CDR3 end, so that end is filled in from the germline J gene. J is TRBJ2-3 and V is TRBV1; 11 bases map to TRBD2. This CDR3 region has 16 residues. Per germline, CDR1 NSQYPW and CDR2 LRSPGD (reference sequence). V lost 5 bases and J lost 0; bases outside the gene matches: 4. This CDR3 reads CTCSPRLGGSAETLYF. The part of the CDR3 DNA that was read is TGCACCTGCAGTCCGAGACTGGGGGGGAGTGCAGAA.

Comment on this clone: Germline and genes: mouse. The read gets to within 4 residues of the CDR3 end, and the germline J gene fills in the rest. Other DNA sequences from this sample encode an identical CDR3 as well. The chain is built from TRBV13-3 and TRBJ2-4, with 10 positions matching TRBD2. Germline trimming cut 2 bases from V and 2 bases from J; bases unmatched to any gene: 5. This CDR3 is 16 amino acids long. The germline gives CDR1 NNHDY, CDR2 SYVADS. The CDR3 spells CASSEGLGGLQNTLYF. The CDR3 bases that were read are TGTGCCAGCAGTGAAGGCCTGGGGGGGCTTCAAAAC.

Notes on this clone: The genes and germline here are from mouse. With the read ending 4 residues before the CDR3 end, the germline J gene is used to fill in that end. This sequence joins TRBV19 and TRBJ1-4; 10 bases line up with TRBD1. Trimming at V came to 4 bases and at J to 3 bases, leaving 3 bases not matched to a gene. The germline gives CDR1 FNHDT, CDR2 SITEND (reference sequence). The CDR3 consists of 15 residues. The CDR3: CASSVGTGANERLFF. The sequenced CDR3 bases are TGTGCCAGCAGTGTCGGGACAGGGGCCAACGAA.

A note on this clone: Gene names and germline match the mouse. The CDR3 end lies 4 residues beyond the end of the read and is filled in from the germline J gene. The J gene is TRBJ2-7, the V gene TRBV1; 8 bases fit TRBD1. The CDR3 contains 14 residues. The V gene's germline CDR1 is NSQYPW and CDR2 LRSPGD (reference sequence). The CDR3 DNA, read in part, is TGCACCTGCAGTGCATCGGACAGGGCGTAT. It is translated as CTCSASDRAY. The whole CDR3 is CTCSASDRAYEQYF.

This clone was detected a few times. Gene names refer to mouse genes. Read data end 4 residues before the CDR3 end; the end is taken from the germline J gene. The chain carries TRBV13-1 and TRBJ2-5; 11 nucleotides line up with TRBD2. Per germline, CDR1 NSHNY and CDR2 SYGAGN. The CDR3 has 15 residues. CDR3 amino acids: CASSDDWGGADTQYF. The part of the CDR3 DNA that was read is TGTGCCAGCAGTGATGACTGGGGGGGCGCAGAC.

In this sample, this clone turned up a few times. The gene names given are mouse names. The observed sequence ends 4 residues before the CDR3 terminus, with the missing tail filled in from the germline J gene. The V and J genes are TRBV17 and TRBJ2-7; a possible D gene is TRBD1 (6 bases). This CDR3 is 14 amino acids long. Looked up from germline, CDR1 is MNHDT and CDR2 is YYDKIL. Trimming pared 3 bases from V and 3 bases from J, leaving 12 bases between. Incomplete CDR3 DNA: TGTGCTAGCAGTAGCTGGCAGGGGAGCTAT. Translation gives CASSSWQGSY. The full CDR3 is CASSSWQGSYEQYF.

A note on this clone: Genes and germline come from the mouse. The read ends 4 residues before the CDR3 terminus; that terminus is restored from the germline J gene. V gene TRBV1 combines with J gene TRBJ2-4, with 12 bases fitting TRBD2. Germline CDR1 is NSQYPW and CDR2 is LRSPGD (reference sequence). This CDR3 spans 17 amino acids. V dropped 2 bases and J dropped 2; count of bases not matched to a gene: 5. CDR3 bases read: TGCACCTGCAGTGCACGACTGGGGGGGCTGGATCAAAAC. It yields the protein CTCSARLGGLDQN. The full CDR3 protein reads CTCSARLGGLDQNTLYF.

Points on this clone: The gene names given are mouse names. The CDR3 end is not reached by the read, which stops 4 residues before it; the germline J gene fills it in. The V and J genes are TRBV1 and TRBJ2-3; TRBD1 is a possible D gene (5 bases). The CDR3 length is 16 residues. Trimming removed 3 bases from V and 0 bases from J, with 13 bases in between. Germline loops: CDR1 NSQYPW, CDR2 LRSPGD (reference sequence). The CDR3: CTCSAKGKGSAETLYF. The sequenced part of the CDR3 DNA is TGCACCTGCAGTGCGAAGGGAAAGGGGAGTGCAGAA.

This clone was seen a handful of times. These gene names are mouse names. The read is 4 residues too short to cover the CDR3 end, so that end is filled in from the germline J gene. The V gene is TRBV13-3, the J gene TRBJ2-3; tentatively, D is TRBD2 (6 bases). This CDR3 has 15 amino acids. Germline lookup yields CDR1 NNHDY and CDR2 SYVADS. CDR3 DNA (partial): TGTGCCAGCAGTGATCTGGCTGGGGCCAGAGAA. Translation: CASSDLAGARE. Given in full, the CDR3 is CASSDLAGARETLYF.

This clone was observed a few times. The germline and genes are mouse ones. Read coverage stops 4 residues before the CDR3 terminus; the germline J gene supplies the remainder. The V gene is TRBV13-1, the J gene TRBJ1-1; D may be TRBD1 (6 bases). CDR3 length equals 13 residues. The germline CDR1 and CDR2 sequences are NSHNY and SYGAGN. CDR3 DNA (partial): TGTGCCAGCAGTGATGCCGGGACAACA. Protein product: CASSDAGTT. The entire CDR3 sequence reads CASSDAGTTEVFF.

This clone was counted at least ten times. Mouse gene names and germline throughout. The read is 4 residues too short to cover the CDR3 end, so that end is filled in from the germline J gene. The chain is built from TRBV13-3 and TRBJ2-3; tentative D call: TRBD1 (6 bases). The CDR3 loop spans 15 amino acids. Germline lookup yields CDR1 NNHDY and CDR2 SYVADS. The V gene lost 4 bases and the J gene lost 0 bases, with 12 bases spanning the gap. This CDR3 reads CASSPRDNSAETLYF. CDR3 DNA, as far as it was read: TGTGCCAGCAGTCCTCGGGACAATAGTGCAGAA.

This clone came up a few times. Here the gene names and germline are mouse. The covered CDR3 bases are TGTGCCAGCGGTGATAATCTGGGGGGGCGC. Translated: CASGDNLGGR. The whole CDR3 sequence is CASGDNLGGRDYTF. V and J are TRBV13-2 and TRBJ1-2, with D possibly being TRBD1 (6 bases). The sequenced fragment ends 4 residues before the CDR3 boundary, so the rest is inferred from the germline J gene. CDR3 size: 14 residues. The germline V gene encodes CDR1 NNHNN and CDR2 SYGAGS (reference sequence).